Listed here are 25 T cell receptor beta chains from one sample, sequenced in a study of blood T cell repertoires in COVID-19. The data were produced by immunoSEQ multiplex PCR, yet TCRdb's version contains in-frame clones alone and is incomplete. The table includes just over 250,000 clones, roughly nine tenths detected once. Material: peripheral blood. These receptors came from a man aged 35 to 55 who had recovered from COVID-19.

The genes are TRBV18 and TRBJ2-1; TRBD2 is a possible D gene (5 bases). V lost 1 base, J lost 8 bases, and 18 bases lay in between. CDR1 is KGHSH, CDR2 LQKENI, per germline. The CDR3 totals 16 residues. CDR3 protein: CASSPLLRAPEDEQFF. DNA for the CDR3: TGTGCCAGCTCACCACTGCTCCGGGCTCCGGAGGATGAGCAGTTCTTC.

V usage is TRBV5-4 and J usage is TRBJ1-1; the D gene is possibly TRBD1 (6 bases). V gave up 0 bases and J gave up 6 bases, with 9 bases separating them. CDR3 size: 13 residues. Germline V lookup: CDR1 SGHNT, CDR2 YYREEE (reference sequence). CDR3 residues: CASSLGQVSEAFF. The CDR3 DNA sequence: TGTGCCAGCAGCTTGGGACAGGTCTCTGAAGCTTTCTTT.

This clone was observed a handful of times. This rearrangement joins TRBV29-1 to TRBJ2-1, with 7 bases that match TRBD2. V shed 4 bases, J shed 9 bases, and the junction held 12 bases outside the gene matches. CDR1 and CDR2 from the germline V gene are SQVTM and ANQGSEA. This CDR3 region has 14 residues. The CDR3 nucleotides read TGCAGCGTTGGAGAGCGGGGTCCCTCCAGTGAGCAGTTCTTC. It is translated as CSVGERGPSSEQFF.

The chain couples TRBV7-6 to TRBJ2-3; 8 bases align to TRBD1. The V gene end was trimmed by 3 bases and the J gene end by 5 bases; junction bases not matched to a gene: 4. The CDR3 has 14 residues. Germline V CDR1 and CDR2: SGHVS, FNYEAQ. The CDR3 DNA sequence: TGTGCCAGCAGCTTTACACAGGGGGGAGATACGCAGTATTTT. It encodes CASSFTQGGDTQYF.

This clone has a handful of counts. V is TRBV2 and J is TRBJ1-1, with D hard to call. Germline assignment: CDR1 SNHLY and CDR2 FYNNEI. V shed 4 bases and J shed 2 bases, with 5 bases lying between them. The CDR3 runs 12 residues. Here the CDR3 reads CASSVQNTEAFF. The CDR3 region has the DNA TGTGCCAGCAGTGTTCAAAACACTGAAGCTTTCTTT.

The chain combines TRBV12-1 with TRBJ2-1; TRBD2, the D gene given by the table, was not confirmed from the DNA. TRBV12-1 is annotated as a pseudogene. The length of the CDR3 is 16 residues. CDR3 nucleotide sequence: TGTGCCAGCAGCACCCGGGGGTCAACCTCTTACAATGAGCAGTTCTTC. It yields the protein CASSTRGSTSYNEQFF.

The CDR3 sequence is CASSLDRREDTQYF. Written as DNA, the CDR3 is TGTGCCAGCAGCTTAGATAGGCGGGAAGATACGCAGTATTTT. This chain joins TRBV7-9 and TRBJ2-3; the D gene is possibly TRBD2 (6 bases). The CDR3 runs 14 residues. V lost 1 base, J lost 5 bases, and 10 bases lay in between. In germline, CDR1 is SEHNR, CDR2 FQNEAQ (reference sequence).

This CDR3 is CASSPSGSNYNEQFF. As DNA, the CDR3 is TGTGCCAGCAGCCCTAGCGGGAGTAACTACAATGAGCAGTTCTTC. The V and J genes are TRBV5-4 and TRBJ2-1, with 10 bases fitting TRBD2. Germline lookup yields CDR1 SGHNT and CDR2 YYREEE (reference sequence). V was pared by 4 bases and J by 3 bases, with 4 bases of the junction left unmatched. The CDR3 loop spans 15 amino acids.

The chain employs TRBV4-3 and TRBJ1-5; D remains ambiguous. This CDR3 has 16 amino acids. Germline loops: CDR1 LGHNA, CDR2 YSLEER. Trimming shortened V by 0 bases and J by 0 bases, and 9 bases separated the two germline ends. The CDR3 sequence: CASSQDLVVSNQPQHF. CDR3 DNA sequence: TGCGCCAGCAGCCAAGATCTAGTAGTTAGCAATCAGCCCCAGCATTTT.

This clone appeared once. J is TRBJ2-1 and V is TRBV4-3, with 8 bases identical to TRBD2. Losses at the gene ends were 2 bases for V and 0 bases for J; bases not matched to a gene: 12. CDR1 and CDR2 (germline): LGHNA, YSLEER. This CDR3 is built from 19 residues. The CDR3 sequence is CASSQSTSVGSSSYNEQFF. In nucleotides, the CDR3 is TGCGCCAGCAGCCAATCGACTAGCGTAGGGTCCAGCTCCTACAATGAGCAGTTCTTC.

In nucleotides, the CDR3 is TGTGCCAGCAGTTTGGTCGGGGAGACCCAGTACTTC. Translating it yields CASSLVGETQYF. The chain uses TRBV2 and TRBJ2-5; no reliable D call. The CDR3 totals 12 residues. Trimming removed 5 bases from V and 5 bases from J, with 9 bases in between. Germline V CDR1 and CDR2: SNHLY, FYNNEI. Full variable domain (remainder filled in from reference TRBV2 and TRBJ2-5): EPEVTQTPSHQVTQMGQEVILRCVPISNHLYFYWYRQILGQKVEFLVSFYNNEISEKSEIFDDQFSVERPDGSNFTLKIRSTKLEDSAMYFCASSLVGETQYFGPGTRLLVL.

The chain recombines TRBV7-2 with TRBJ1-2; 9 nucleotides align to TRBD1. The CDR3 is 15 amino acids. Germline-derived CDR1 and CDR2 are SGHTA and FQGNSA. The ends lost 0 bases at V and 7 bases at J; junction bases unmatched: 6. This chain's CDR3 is CASSLAGTGLGGYTF. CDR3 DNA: TGTGCCAGCAGCTTAGCTGGGACAGGGCTAGGTGGCTACACCTTC. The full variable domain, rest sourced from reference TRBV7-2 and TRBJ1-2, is GAGVSQSPSNKVTEKGKDVELRCDPISGHTALYWYRQSLGQGLEFLIYFQGNSAPDKSGLPSDRFSAERTGGSVSTLTIQRTQQEDSAVYLCASSLAGTGLGGYTFGSGTRLTVV.

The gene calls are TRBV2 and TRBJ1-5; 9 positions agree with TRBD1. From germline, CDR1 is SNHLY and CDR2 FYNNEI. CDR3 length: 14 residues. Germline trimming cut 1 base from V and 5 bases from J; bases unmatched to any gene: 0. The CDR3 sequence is CASSEGTGDQPQHF. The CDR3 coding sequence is TGTGCCAGCAGTGAAGGGACAGGGGATCAGCCCCAGCATTTT.

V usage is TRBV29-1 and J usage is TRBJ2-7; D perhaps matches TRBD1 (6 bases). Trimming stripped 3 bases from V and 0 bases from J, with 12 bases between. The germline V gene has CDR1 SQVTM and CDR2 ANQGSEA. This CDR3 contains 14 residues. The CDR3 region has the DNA TGCAGCGTTGACGAGACAGGACACTCCTACGAGCAGTACTTC. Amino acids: CSVDETGHSYEQYF.

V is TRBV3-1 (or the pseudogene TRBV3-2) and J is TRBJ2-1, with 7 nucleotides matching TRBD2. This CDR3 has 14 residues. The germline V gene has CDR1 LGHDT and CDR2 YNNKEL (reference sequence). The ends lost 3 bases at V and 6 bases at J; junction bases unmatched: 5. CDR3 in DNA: TGTGCCAGCAGCCAGCTGCGGACTAGCAATGAGCAGTTCTTC. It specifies CASSQLRTSNEQFF.

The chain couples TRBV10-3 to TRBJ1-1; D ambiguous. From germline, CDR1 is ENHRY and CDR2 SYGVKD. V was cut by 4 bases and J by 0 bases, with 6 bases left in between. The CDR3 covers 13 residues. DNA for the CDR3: TGTGCCATCAGTGTCGGGGTGAACACTGAAGCTTTCTTT. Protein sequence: CAISVGVNTEAFF.

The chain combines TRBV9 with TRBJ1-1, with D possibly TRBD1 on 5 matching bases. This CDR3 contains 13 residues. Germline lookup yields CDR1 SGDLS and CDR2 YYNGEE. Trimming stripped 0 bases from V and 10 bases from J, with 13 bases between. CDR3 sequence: CASSVGTGGLAFF. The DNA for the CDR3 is TGTGCCAGCAGCGTAGGAACAGGAGGGCTAGCTTTCTTT.

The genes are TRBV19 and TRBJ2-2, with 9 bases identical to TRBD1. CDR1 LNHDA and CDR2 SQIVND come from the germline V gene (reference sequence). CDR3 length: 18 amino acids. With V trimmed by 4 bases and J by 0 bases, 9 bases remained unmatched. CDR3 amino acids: CASSKRRTGAANTGELFF. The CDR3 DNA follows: TGTGCCAGTAGTAAGCGCCGGACAGGGGCGGCGAACACCGGGGAGCTGTTTTTT.

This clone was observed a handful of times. The CDR3 region is CASSEWGGSSYNEQFF. The CDR3 DNA reads as TGTGCCAGCAGTGAATGGGGCGGGAGCTCCTACAATGAGCAGTTCTTC. The chain employs TRBV6-4 and TRBJ2-1; 7 nucleotides line up with TRBD2. The CDR3 is 16 residues long. Germline-derived CDR1 and CDR2 are MRHNA and SNTAGT. V lost 3 bases and J lost 0; bases outside the gene matches: 5.

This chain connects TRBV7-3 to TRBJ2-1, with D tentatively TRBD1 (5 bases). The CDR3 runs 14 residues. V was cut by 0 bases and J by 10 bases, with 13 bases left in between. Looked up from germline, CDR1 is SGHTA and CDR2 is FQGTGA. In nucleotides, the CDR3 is TGTGCCAGCAGCTTAACGCAGGGATGGAGCGAGCAGTTCTTC. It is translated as CASSLTQGWSEQFF. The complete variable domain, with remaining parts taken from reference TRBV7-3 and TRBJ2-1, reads GAGVSQTPSNKVTEKGKYVELRCDPISGHTALYWYRQSLGQGPEFLIYFQGTGAADDSGLPNDRFFAVRPEGSVSTLKIQRTERGDSAVYLCASSLTQGWSEQFFGPGTRLTVL.

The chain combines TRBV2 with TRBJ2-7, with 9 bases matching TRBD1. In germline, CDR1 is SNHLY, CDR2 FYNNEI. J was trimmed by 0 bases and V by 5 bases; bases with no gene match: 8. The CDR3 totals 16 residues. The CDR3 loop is CASSTPGQGYSYEQYF. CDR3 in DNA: TGTGCCAGCAGTACACCGGGACAGGGTTACTCCTACGAGCAGTACTTC.

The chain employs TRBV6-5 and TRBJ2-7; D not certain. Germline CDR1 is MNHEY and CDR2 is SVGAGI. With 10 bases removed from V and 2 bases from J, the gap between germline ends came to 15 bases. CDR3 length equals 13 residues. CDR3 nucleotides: TGTGCCACCACCCCAGGATCCACCTACGAGCAGTACTTC. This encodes CATTPGSTYEQYF.

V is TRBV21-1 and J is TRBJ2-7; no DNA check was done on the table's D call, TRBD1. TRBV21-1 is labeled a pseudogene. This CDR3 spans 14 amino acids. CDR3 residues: CASSTATGADEQYF. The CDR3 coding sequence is TGTGCCAGCAGCACGGCGACAGGGGCGGACGAGCAGTACTTC.

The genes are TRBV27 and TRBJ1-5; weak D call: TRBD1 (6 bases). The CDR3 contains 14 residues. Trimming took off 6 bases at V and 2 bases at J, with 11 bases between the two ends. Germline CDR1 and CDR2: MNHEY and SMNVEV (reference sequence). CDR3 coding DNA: TGTGCCAGCAGGCAGGGGACGGGCAATCAGCCCCAGCATTTT. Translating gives CASRQGTGNQPQHF.

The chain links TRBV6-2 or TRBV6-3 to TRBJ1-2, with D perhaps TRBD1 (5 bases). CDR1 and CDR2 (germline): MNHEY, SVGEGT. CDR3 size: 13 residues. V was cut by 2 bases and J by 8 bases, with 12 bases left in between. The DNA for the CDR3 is TGTGCCAGCAGTTACCCCCCGGGGGTAGGCTACACCTTC. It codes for CASSYPPGVGYTF.